This T cell receptor (beta chain) derives from a study of shared clonotypes between healthy human individuals. For this clone: This sample also contains other DNA sequences that code for the same CDR3.

At deep level, the assay was performed. Amplification in unsorted PBMC replicate PCRs started from around 0.3 ug DNA, which equals around 31,000 T cell genomes. The data were produced by immunoSEQ multiplex PCR, yet TCRdb's version contains in-frame clones alone and is incomplete. The table has 450,000 to 500,000 clones, roughly 85% seen once. When samples were unsorted, 75 million to 95 million PBMCs were used for genomic DNA. The receptor comes from a woman aged 40 to 50 in good health. Some clones in this sample may be carry-over from other donors' samples. The sequencing sample was made of PBMCs.

CDR3 in DNA: TGCGCCAGCAGCTCGGGACAGGGTACAGATACGCAGTATTTT. Its protein is CASSSGQGTDTQYF. V is TRBV5-1 and J is TRBJ2-3, with 9 positions matching TRBD1. With 3 bases clipped from V and 3 bases from J, the junction kept 2 bases outside the gene matches. The CDR3 runs to 14 residues. Germline V gene lookup returns CDR1 SGHRS and CDR2 YFSETQ.